This T cell receptor beta chain was profiled in a study of early T cells in non-severe SARS-CoV-2 infection. Study-level background: The sequenced material was bulk RNA from unsorted whole blood, and its chains were unpaired. The study's findings and limits: A preference for anti-spike CD8 responses marked VDJdb matching, which missed private and CD4 specificities.

Individual cDNA molecules carried attached unique molecular identifiers. TCRdb re-called the 5' RACE reads through MiXCR, storing one row per CDR3 protein. The data contain about 64,000 distinct CDR3 sequences, 10% to 12% of them singletons. To note about this clonotype: Its matching antigen is unknown.

Germline V gives CDR1 SGHTA, CDR2 FQGTGA. The CDR3 contains 16 residues. V was cut by 1 base and J by 3 bases, with 14 bases left in between. The input for sequencing was whole blood, taken at baseline. This chain joins TRBV7-3 and TRBJ2-3, with D possibly TRBD2 on 7 matching bases. This TCR was sampled from an adult who was a healthcare worker with PCR-confirmed SARS-CoV-2 infection or an uninfected control (not recorded which). CDR3 in amino acids: CASSLIRAGATDTQYF. In DNA form, the CDR3 reads TGTGCCAGCAGCTTAATTAGGGCGGGGGCGACAGATACGCAGTATTTT. The whole variable domain, filled in from reference TRBV7-3 and TRBJ2-3, reads GAGVSQTPSNKVTEKGKYVELRCDPISGHTALYWYRQSLGQGPEFLIYFQGTGAADDSGLPNDRFFAVRPEGSVSTLKIQRTERGDSAVYLCASSLIRAGATDTQYFGPGTRLTVL.